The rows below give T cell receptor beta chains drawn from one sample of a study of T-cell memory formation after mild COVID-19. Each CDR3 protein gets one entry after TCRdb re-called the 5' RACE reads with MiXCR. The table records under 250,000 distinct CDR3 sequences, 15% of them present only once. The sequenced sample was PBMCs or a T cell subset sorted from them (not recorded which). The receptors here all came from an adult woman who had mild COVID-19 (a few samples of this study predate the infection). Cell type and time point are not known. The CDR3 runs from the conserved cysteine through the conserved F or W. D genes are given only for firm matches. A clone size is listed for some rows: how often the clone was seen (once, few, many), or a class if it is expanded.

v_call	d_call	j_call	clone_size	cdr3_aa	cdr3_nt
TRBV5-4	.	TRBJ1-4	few	CASSSPGGGATNEKLFF	TGTGCCAGCAGCTCTCCGGGTGGGGGTGCAACTAATGAAAAACTGTTTTTT
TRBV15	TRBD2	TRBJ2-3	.	CATRVMREGPADTQYF	TGTGCCACCAGAGTAATGCGGGAGGGCCCCGCAGATACGCAGTATTTT
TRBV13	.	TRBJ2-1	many	CASSSRRNYNEQFF	TGTGCCAGCAGCTCTCGACGGAACTACAATGAGCAGTTCTTC
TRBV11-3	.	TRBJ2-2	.	CASRTRTGELFF	TGTGCCAGCCGGACTCGAACCGGGGAGCTGTTTTTT
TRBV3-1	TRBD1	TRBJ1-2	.	CASSHKNRDRGYGYTF	TGTGCCAGCAGCCATAAAAACCGGGACAGGGGCTATGGCTACACCTTC
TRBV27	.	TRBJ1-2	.	CASRGSGGGYTF	TGTGCCAGCAGGGGCTCAGGCGGTGGCTACACCTTC
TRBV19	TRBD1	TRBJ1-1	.	CASRRAGTGRSAFF	TGTGCCAGTAGACGCGCCGGGACAGGGAGGTCAGCTTTCTTT
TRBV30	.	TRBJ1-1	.	CAWIAGPNTEAFF	TGTGCCTGGATAGCAGGCCCGAACACTGAAGCTTTCTTT
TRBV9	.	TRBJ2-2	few	CASSVGTGWDTGELFF	TGTGCCAGCAGCGTAGGAACAGGGTGGGACACCGGGGAGCTGTTTTTT
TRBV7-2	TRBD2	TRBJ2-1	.	CASSSAGSSGRGEQFF	TGTGCCAGCAGCTCCGCGGGGAGTAGCGGGAGGGGTGAGCAGTTCTTC
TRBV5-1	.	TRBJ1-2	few	CASSLVGPGTTGGYTF	TGCGCCAGCAGCTTGGTGGGTCCCGGGACAACCGGTGGCTACACCTTC
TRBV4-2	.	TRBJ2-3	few	CASSQGTQGFSDTQYF	TGTGCCAGCAGCCAAGGGACCCAAGGTTTTTCAGATACGCAGTATTTT
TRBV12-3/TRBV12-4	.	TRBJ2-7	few	CASSKSGSSYEQYF	TGTGCCAGCAGTAAATCTGGGAGCTCCTACGAGCAGTACTTC
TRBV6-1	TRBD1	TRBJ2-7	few	CASSEMGTEGYEQYF	TGTGCCAGCAGTGAGATGGGGACAGAGGGATACGAGCAGTACTTC
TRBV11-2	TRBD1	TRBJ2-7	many	CASSRTGGGSYEQYF	TGTGCCAGCAGCCGGACAGGGGGAGGATCCTACGAGCAGTACTTC
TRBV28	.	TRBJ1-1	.	CASSLMPGAGDTEAFF	TGTGCCAGCAGTTTAATGCCAGGGGCAGGGGACACTGAAGCTTTCTTT
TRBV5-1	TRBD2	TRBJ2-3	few	CASSLLAGGGHGDTQYF	TGCGCCAGCAGCTTACTAGCGGGAGGTGGGCACGGAGATACGCAGTATTTT
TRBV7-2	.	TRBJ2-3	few	CASSTVEGFWSTDTQYF	TGTGCCAGCAGCACCGTAGAGGGGTTTTGGAGCACAGATACGCAGTATTTT
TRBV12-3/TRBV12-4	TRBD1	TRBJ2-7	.	CASSPGQRFGDEQYF	TGTGCCAGCAGTCCGGGACAGCGTTTTGGGGACGAGCAGTACTTC
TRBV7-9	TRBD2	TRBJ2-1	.	CASSFSRTSGSNEQFF	TGTGCCAGCAGCTTTTCCCGGACTAGCGGGAGCAATGAGCAGTTCTTC
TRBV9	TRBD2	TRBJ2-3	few	CASSPGLAGGHGTDTQYF	TGTGCCAGCAGCCCCGGACTAGCGGGGGGTCACGGGACAGATACGCAGTATTTT
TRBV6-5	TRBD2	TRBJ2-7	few	CASRGLAGASYEQYF	TGTGCCAGCAGAGGACTAGCGGGGGCTTCCTACGAGCAGTACTTC
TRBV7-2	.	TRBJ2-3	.	CASSYRENTDTQYF	TGTGCCAGCAGCTACCGAGAGAACACAGATACGCAGTATTTT
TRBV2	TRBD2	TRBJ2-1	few	CASSLFPGTSLSGSYNEQFF	TGTGCCAGCAGTCTTTTCCCCGGGACTAGCTTGTCGGGCTCCTACAATGAGCAGTTCTTC
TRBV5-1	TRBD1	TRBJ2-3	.	CASRPGTGADTQYF	TGCGCCAGCAGGCCCGGGACAGGGGCAGATACGCAGTATTTT
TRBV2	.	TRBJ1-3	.	CASSGTGNTIYF	TGTGCCAGCAGTGGCACTGGAAACACCATATATTTT
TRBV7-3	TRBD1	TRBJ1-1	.	CASTITGQGGTEAFF	TGTGCCAGCACCATAACAGGACAGGGTGGGACTGAAGCTTTCTTT
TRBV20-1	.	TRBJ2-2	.	CSARRGGVDTGELFF	TGCAGTGCCCGGAGGGGCGGGGTCGACACCGGGGAGCTGTTTTTT
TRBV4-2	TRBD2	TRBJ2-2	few	CASSQVGTSDGGTGELFF	TGTGCCAGCAGCCAAGTGGGGACTAGCGACGGTGGGACCGGGGAGCTGTTTTTT
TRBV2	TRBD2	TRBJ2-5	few	CASSEVKREGTQYF	TGTGCCAGCAGTGAAGTGAAGCGGGAGGGGACCCAGTACTTC
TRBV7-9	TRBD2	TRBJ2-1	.	CASSPRPLAGLFNEQFF	TGTGCCAGCAGCCCTCGTCCACTAGCGGGGTTATTCAATGAGCAGTTCTTC
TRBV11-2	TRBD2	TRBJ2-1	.	CASSKGLAGGLAEQFF	TGTGCCAGCAGCAAGGGACTAGCGGGGGGGCTCGCTGAGCAGTTCTTC
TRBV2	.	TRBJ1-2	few	CASSFEAEGYTF	TGTGCCAGCAGTTTTGAGGCGGAGGGCTACACCTTC
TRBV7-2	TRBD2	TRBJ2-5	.	CASSLELGSGAMGETQYF	TGTGCCAGCAGCCTCGAGCTCGGTAGCGGGGCAATGGGGGAGACCCAGTACTTC
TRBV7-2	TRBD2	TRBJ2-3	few	CASSKGLAIDTQYF	TGTGCCAGCAGCAAGGGACTAGCGATCGATACGCAGTATTTT
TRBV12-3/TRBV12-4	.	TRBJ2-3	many	CASSSSDTQYF	TGTGCCAGCAGTTCGTCAGATACGCAGTATTTT
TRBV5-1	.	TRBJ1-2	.	CASSLEVAGSGYTF	TGCGCCAGCAGCTTGGAGGTGGCGGGGAGTGGCTACACCTTC
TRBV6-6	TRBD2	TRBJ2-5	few	CASSRTSGSQETQYF	TGTGCCAGCAGTCGGACTAGCGGGAGCCAAGAGACCCAGTACTTC
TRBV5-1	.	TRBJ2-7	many	CASSPPRSDGQYF	TGCGCCAGCAGCCCGCCCCGATCGGACGGGCAGTACTTC
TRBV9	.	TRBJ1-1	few	CASSVVEGRAEAFF	TGTGCCAGCAGCGTAGTGGAGGGGCGGGCTGAAGCTTTCTTT
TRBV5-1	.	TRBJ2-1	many	CASSSDGVHEQFF	TGCGCCAGCAGCTCGGACGGGGTCCATGAGCAGTTCTTC
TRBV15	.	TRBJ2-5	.	CATSRDRGETQYF	TGTGCCACCAGCAGAGATCGAGGGGAGACCCAGTACTTC
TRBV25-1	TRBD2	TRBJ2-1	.	CASQLAGGPNEQFF	TGTGCCAGCCAACTAGCGGGGGGGCCAAATGAGCAGTTCTTC
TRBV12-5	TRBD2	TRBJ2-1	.	CASGRLAGVEQFF	TGTGCTAGTGGTCGACTAGCGGGGGTCGAGCAGTTCTTC
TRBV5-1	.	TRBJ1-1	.	CASSLGQPNTEAFF	TGTGCCAGCAGCTTGGGGCAGCCTAACACTGAAGCTTTCTTT
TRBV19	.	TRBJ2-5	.	CASSIGWGTQYF	TGTGCCAGTAGTATTGGGTGGGGGACCCAGTACTTC
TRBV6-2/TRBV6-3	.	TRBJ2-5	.	CASGRVRQETQYF	TGTGCCAGCGGTCGGGTGCGGCAGGAGACCCAGTACTTC
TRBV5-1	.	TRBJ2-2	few	CASSSFSGTGGELFF	TGCGCCAGCAGTTCATTTAGCGGGACAGGCGGGGAGCTGTTTTTT
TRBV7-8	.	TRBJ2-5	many	CASSYPREETQYF	TGTGCCAGCAGCTATCCCAGGGAAGAGACCCAGTACTTC